This is a list of T cell receptor beta chains from one sample in a study of multiple sclerosis patients with progressive multifocal leukoencephalopathy. Using immunoSEQ multiplex PCR, the repertoire was profiled, and TCRdb retains in-frame clones only, with some absent. The sample records more than 30,000 clones, about 91% being singletons. Input material: PBMCs. The receptors stem from a human donor with multiple sclerosis. Each CDR3 is given with its conserved first and last residue. D genes are given only for firm matches.

d_call	v_call	j_call	cdr3_aa
TRBD1	TRBV19	TRBJ1-2	CASSRPPDRVDGYTF
TRBD1	TRBV9	TRBJ2-2	CASSARTGGPGELFF
.	TRBV29-1	TRBJ2-7	CSVGMTAVGEQYF
.	TRBV2	TRBJ2-4	CASRRERSGIQYF
.	TRBV6-5	TRBJ2-7	CASSPQYEQYF
TRBD2	TRBV6-5	TRBJ2-7	CASSSGLAGVEQYF
.	TRBV4-1	TRBJ2-7	CASSPGHSGNEQYF
.	TRBV9	TRBJ1-1	CASSVANGEAFF
.	TRBV11-3	TRBJ1-4	CASSSRPTGRKEKLFF
TRBD2	TRBV10-1	TRBJ2-1	CASSPGLAGGPPYNEQFF
.	TRBV28	TRBJ2-1	CASSLFPRYNEQFF
.	TRBV28	TRBJ1-2	CASSPPVGIFYGYTF
.	TRBV27	TRBJ2-7	CASSSLYEQYF
.	TRBV13	TRBJ1-5	CASSLQASNQPQHF
TRBD1	TRBV19	TRBJ1-1	CASRGTGKGRTEAFF
.	TRBV29-1	TRBJ2-7	CSVGKGGYEQYF
TRBD1	TRBV28	TRBJ1-4	CASSRGVGTATNEKLFF
TRBD2	TRBV28	TRBJ2-1	CASSPPLLAGGRNEQFF
TRBD1	TRBV5-1	TRBJ2-1	CASSLDRGAEQFF
TRBD2	TRBV18	TRBJ2-1	CASSPPIAGGYNEQFF
.	TRBV10-3	TRBJ1-5	CAISESMSTDNQPQHF
.	TRBV29-1	TRBJ1-1	CSFERGAGNTEAFF
.	TRBV18	TRBJ1-5	CASSPQGPVNQPQHF
TRBD2	TRBV7-9	TRBJ2-7	CASSSAGLAGGPFSEQYF
TRBD1	TRBV25-1	TRBJ1-1	CASTRRDSVSSTEAFF
.	TRBV30	TRBJ1-1	CAWRRDRDTEAFF
TRBD1	TRBV4-1	TRBJ1-5	CASSQGGTGHQPQHF
TRBD1	TRBV28	TRBJ1-2	CASGTDRGGGYTF
TRBD1	TRBV30	TRBJ1-4	CAWSQGQGESANEKLFF
TRBD2	TRBV6-4	TRBJ2-3	CASSELAGGADTQYF
.	TRBV6-5	TRBJ1-2	CASSYTGHRYGYTF
.	TRBV13	TRBJ1-2	CASSLDRGSREETF
TRBD1	TRBV7-3	TRBJ1-5	CASSSRQGYSNQPQHF
.	TRBV6-1	TRBJ1-5	CASSEQRTGRNQPQHF
.	TRBV7-9	TRBJ2-2	CASSPQGGNTGELFF
TRBD1	TRBV28	TRBJ2-1	CASSRDRGRDNYNEQFF
.	TRBV5-1	TRBJ1-2	CASSSSTLAPRGYTF
TRBD1	TRBV27	TRBJ2-7	CASSSPGQGKNEQYF
.	TRBV19	TRBJ1-1	CASSPQGWGNTEAFF
.	TRBV6-1	TRBJ1-5	CASSELDNQPQHF
.	TRBV7-2	TRBJ2-5	CASSLVPGAAPVQYF
.	TRBV7-9	TRBJ1-1	CASSTQGQNTEAFF
.	TRBV27	TRBJ1-5	CASSFVREDNQPQHF
TRBD1	TRBV7-9	TRBJ2-7	CASSQRQGSEQYF
TRBD1	TRBV10-3	TRBJ1-2	CAIGSDRGTGGYTF
.	TRBV25-1	TRBJ1-1	CASSFGAGAFF
TRBD1	TRBV14	TRBJ2-2	CASSQVTGTGVRGTGELFF
TRBD1	TRBV9	TRBJ1-3	CASSGGQGHSGNTIYF